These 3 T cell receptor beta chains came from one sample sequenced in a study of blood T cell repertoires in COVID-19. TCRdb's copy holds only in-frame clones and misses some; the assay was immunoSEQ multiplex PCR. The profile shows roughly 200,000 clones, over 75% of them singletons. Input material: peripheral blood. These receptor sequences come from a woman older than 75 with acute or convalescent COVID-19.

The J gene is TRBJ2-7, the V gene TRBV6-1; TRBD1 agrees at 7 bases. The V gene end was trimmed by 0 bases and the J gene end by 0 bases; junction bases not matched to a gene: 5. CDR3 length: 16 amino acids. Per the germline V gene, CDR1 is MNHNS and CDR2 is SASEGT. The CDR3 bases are TGTGCCAGCAGTGAAGCGCTGGGACAGAGCTCCTACGAGCAGTACTTC. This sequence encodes CASSEALGQSSYEQYF.

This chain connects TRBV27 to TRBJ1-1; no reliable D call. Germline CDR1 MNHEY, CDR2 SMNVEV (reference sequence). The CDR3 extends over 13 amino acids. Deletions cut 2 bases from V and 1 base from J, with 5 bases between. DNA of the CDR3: TGTGCCAGCAGTTTAAACAAGAACACTGAAGCTTTCTTT. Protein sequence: CASSLNKNTEAFF.

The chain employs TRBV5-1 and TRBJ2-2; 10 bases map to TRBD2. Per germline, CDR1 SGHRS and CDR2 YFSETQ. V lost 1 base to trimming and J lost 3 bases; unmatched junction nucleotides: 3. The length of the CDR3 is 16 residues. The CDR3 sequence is CASSLFTSGDTGELFF. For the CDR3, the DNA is TGCGCCAGCAGCTTGTTTACTAGCGGGGACACCGGGGAGCTGTTTTTT.